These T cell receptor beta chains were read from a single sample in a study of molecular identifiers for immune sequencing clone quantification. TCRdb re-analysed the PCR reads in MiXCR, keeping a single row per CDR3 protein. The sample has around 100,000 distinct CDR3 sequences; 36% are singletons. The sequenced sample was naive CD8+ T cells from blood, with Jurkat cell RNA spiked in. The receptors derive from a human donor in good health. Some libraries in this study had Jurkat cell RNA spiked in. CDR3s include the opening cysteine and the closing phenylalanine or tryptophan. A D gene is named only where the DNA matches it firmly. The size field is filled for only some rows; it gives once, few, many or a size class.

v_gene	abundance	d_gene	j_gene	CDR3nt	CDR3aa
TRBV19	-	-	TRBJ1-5	TGTGCCAGTAGTATTGCAAACAGGCTAAGCAATCAGCCCCAGCATTTT	CASSIANRLSNQPQHF
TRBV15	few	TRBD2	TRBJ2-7	TGTGCCACCAGCAAGGCGGGGGTAAAGCAGTACTTC	CATSKAGVKQYF
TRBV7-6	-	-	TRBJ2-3	TGTGCCAGCAGCTTTGGGGGGCCGACAGATACGCAGTATTTT	CASSFGGPTDTQYF
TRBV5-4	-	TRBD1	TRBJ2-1	TGTGCCAGCAGGCGAATAGGGGGCCACTCCTACAATGAGCAGTTCTTC	CASRRIGGHSYNEQFF
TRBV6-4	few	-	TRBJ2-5	TGTGCCAATAGGACCAGGGAAGAGACCCAGTACTTC	CANRTREETQYF
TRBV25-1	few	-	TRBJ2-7	TGTGCCAGCAGTGATAGTGGGGCCTACGAGCAGTACTTC	CASSDSGAYEQYF
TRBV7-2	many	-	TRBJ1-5	TGTGCCAGCAGCTTTGACGGCGCCAATCAGCCCCAGCATTTT	CASSFDGANQPQHF
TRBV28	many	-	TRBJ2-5	TGTGCCAGCAGTTTGTCCCCGGTGGTGGGCTTCGGCGGCGATCAAGGGGAGACCCAGTACTTC	CASSLSPVVGFGGDQGETQYF
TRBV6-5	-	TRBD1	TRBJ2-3	TGTGCCAGCACCCAGGACAGGAGCACAGATACGCAGTATTTT	CASTQDRSTDTQYF
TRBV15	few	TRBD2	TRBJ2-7	TGTGCCACCAAAAGCGGGAGAAGGAACGAGCAGTACTTC	CATKSGRRNEQYF
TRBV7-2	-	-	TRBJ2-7	TGTGCCAGCAGCTTATCCCGTCGGCCTTCCTACGAGCAGTACTTC	CASSLSRRPSYEQYF
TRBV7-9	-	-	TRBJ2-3	TGTGCCAGCAGCTTATTATGGGTAGATACGCAGTATTTT	CASSLLWVDTQYF
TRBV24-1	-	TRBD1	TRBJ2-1	TGTGCCACCAGTGATTTTGTTTACAGGGGGCCGTGGGTGTTCAATGAGCAGTTCTTC	CATSDFVYRGPWVFNEQFF
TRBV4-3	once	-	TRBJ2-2	TGCGCCAGCAGCCAAGTTATCGGCTCCGGGGAGCAGTTTTTT	CASSQVIGSGEQFF
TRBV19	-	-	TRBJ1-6	TGTGCCAGTTGTATCGACAGAATTGGTTCACCCCTCCACTTT	CASCIDRIGSPLHF
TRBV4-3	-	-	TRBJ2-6	TGCGCCAGCAGCCCGGACCTCTCTGGGGCCAACGTCCTGACTTTC	CASSPDLSGANVLTF
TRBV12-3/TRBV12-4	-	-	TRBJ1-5	TGTGCCAGCAGTTTGTCGTCAGCTCGGCCCCAGCATTTT	CASSLSSARPQHF